This T cell receptor beta chain was retrieved from a study of cytomegalovirus exposure and HLA in healthy donors. The length of the CDR3 is 15 residues. Between the trimmed V and J ends, which lost 1 base and 5 bases, there was a span of 15 bases. CDR1 and CDR2 (germline): SGDLS, YYNGEE. Researchers ran the PCR with 60 Vbeta and 13 Jbeta primers. TCRdb's copy holds only in-frame clones and misses some; the assay was immunoSEQ multiplex PCR. The top ten clones hold 1.5% to 2% of a sample with some 150,000 clones, about 80% of them seen once. V gene TRBV9 combines with J gene TRBJ1-1; D unresolved. Material for sequencing was PBMCs. The TCR comes from a woman in her forties in good health and CMV-seronegative. CDR3: CASSVLEGAGTEAFF. The CDR3 DNA reads as TGTGCCAGCAGCGTATTGGAGGGCGCGGGTACTGAAGCTTTCTTT.